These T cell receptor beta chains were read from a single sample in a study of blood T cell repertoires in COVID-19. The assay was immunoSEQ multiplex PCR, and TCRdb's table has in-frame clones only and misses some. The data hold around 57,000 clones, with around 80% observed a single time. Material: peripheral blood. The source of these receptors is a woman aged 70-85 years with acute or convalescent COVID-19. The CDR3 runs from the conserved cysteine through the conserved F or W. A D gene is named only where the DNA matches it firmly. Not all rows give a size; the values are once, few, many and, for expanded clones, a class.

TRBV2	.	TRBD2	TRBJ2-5	CASSDWGSGKQETQYF	TGTGCCAGCAGTGATTGGGGTAGCGGGAAACAAGAGACCCAGTACTTC
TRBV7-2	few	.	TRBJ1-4	CASSSPTIEYLFF	TGTGCCAGCAGCTCCCCTACTATTGAATACCTGTTTTTT
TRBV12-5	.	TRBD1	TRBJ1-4	CASAPGTGDEKLFF	TGTGCTAGTGCTCCTGGGACAGGGGATGAAAAACTGTTTTTT
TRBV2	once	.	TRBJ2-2	CASSDEEGTGELFF	TGTGCCAGCAGTGATGAGGAGGGGACCGGGGAGCTGTTTTTT
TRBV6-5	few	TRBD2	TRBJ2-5	CASSAMTSGQGGYF	TGTGCCAGCAGCGCCATGACTAGCGGTCAAGGGGGGTACTTC
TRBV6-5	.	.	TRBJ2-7	CASLPRDQNYEQYF	TGTGCCAGCCTACCCCGGGATCAAAACTACGAGCAGTACTTC
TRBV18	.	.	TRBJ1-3	CASSPSVSGNTIYF	TGTGCCAGCTCACCATCTGTCTCTGGAAACACCATATATTTT
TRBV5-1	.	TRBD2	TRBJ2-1	CASRPTPGLSYNEQFF	TGCGCCAGCAGACCCACTCCGGGACTATCCTACAATGAGCAGTTCTTC
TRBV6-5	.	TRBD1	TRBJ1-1	CASSSETGLGTEAFF	TGTGCCAGCAGTTCAGAGACAGGGCTTGGCACTGAAGCTTTCTTT
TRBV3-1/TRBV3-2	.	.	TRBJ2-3	CASSQRTETDTQYF	TGTGCCAGCAGCCAGCGGACAGAAACAGATACGCAGTATTTT
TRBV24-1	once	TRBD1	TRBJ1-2	CATSDRDRGVDGYTF	TGTGCCACCAGTGATCGTGACAGGGGTGTAGATGGCTACACCTTC
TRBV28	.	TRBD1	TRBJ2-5	CASSDVGDRGVQETQYF	TGTGCCAGCAGTGATGTCGGGGACAGGGGAGTTCAAGAGACCCAGTACTTC
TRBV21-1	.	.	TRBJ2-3	CASSKSKSGQFTDTQYF	TGTGCCAGCAGCAAATCGAAATCAGGGCAATTCACAGATACGCAGTATTTT
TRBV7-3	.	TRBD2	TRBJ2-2	CASSSDGSAGAGELFF	TGTGCCAGCAGCTCTGACGGATCAGCGGGGGCTGGGGAGCTGTTTTTT
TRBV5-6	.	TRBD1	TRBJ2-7	CASSLGTGDLRHEQYF	TGTGCCAGCAGCTTGGGGACAGGGGACCTTCGGCACGAGCAGTACTTC
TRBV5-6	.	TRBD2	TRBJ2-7	CASSLGLAGTYEQYF	TGTGCCAGCAGCTTGGGGCTAGCGGGGACCTACGAGCAGTACTTC
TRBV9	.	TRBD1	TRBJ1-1	CASSPLGQATEAFF	TGTGCCAGCAGCCCCCTCGGACAGGCGACTGAAGCTTTCTTT
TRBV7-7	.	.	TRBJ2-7	CASSFQGFNEQYF	TGTGCCAGCAGCTTTCAGGGGTTCAACGAGCAGTACTTC
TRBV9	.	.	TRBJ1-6	CASSPIGGFSPLHF	TGTGCCAGCAGCCCCATCGGGGGATTTTCACCCCTCCACTTT
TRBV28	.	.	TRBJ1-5	CASSSGHSNQPQHF	TGTGCCAGCAGTTCTGGACATAGCAATCAGCCCCAGCATTTT
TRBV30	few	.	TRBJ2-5	CAWSPVETQYF	TGTGCCTGGAGCCCCGTGGAGACCCAGTACTTC
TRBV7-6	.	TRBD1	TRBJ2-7	CASSAWDRGPSEQYF	TGTGCCAGCAGCGCCTGGGACAGGGGTCCTTCCGAGCAGTACTTC
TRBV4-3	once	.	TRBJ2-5	CASSPDTSWGETQYF	TGCGCCAGCAGCCCAGACACTAGCTGGGGGGAGACCCAGTACTTC
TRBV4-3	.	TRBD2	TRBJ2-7	CASSQAWRGAYEQYF	TGCGCCAGCAGCCAAGCGTGGCGGGGGGCCTACGAGCAGTACTTC
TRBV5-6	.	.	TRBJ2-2	CASSLGPRGTGELFF	TGTGCCAGCAGCTTGGGCCCGCGGGGCACCGGGGAGCTGTTTTTT
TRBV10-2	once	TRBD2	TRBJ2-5	CASSRQQTSGGQQETQYF	TGCGCCAGCAGCCGACAACAGACTAGCGGGGGGCAGCAAGAGACCCAGTACTTC
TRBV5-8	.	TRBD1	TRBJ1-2	CASSPGQGPFGYTF	TGTGCCAGCAGCCCGGGACAGGGTCCCTTTGGCTACACCTTC
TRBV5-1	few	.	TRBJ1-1	CASSPFDRLATEAFF	TGCGCCAGCAGCCCTTTCGACAGATTAGCCACTGAAGCTTTCTTT